This entry lists 29 T cell receptor beta chains sequenced from one sample in a study of T cell repertoires in cytomegalovirus infection. For these TCRs, the target antigens are not known. TCRdb reanalysed the reads using MiXCR and keeps one entry per CDR3 protein. The data show roughly 500,000 distinct CDR3 sequences, 30% to 40% seen once. This specimen consisted of cultured PBMCs, obtained from culture after CMV antigen stimulation. The receptor source for this set is a human donor in good health (CMV status not recorded). Some clones in this sample may be carry-over from other donors' samples.

Regarding this clonotype: One end of the junction is discordant with germline, which a read error may explain. The chain recombines TRBV5-6 with TRBJ2-5; the match to TRBD2 covers 9 bases. The germline CDR1 and CDR2 sequences are SGHDT and YYEEEE. The CDR3 runs to 11 residues. For the CDR3, the DNA is TGTGCCAGCAGCCTCGGGACTAGCCAGGACTTC. Protein: CASSLGTSQDF.

This chain joins TRBV6-2 or TRBV6-3 and TRBJ2-1; D perhaps matches TRBD2 (5 bases). CDR1 is MNHEY, CDR2 SVGEGT, per germline. V lost 0 bases to trimming and J lost 5 bases, with 8 bases between them. This CDR3 spans 14 amino acids. The CDR3 loop reads CASSYSGAHNEQFF. For the CDR3, the DNA is TGTGCCAGCAGTTACTCGGGAGCACACAATGAGCAGTTCTTC.

This sequence joins TRBV6-1 and TRBJ2-2, with TRBD2 as a possible D gene (5 bases). The CDR3 extends over 13 amino acids. Per the germline V gene, CDR1 is MNHNS and CDR2 is SASEGT. Trimming left V 6 bases short and J 6 bases short, with 11 bases between. CDR3 amino acids: CASRDSGAGELFF. The CDR3 nucleotides read TGTGCCAGCAGGGACTCTGGGGCCGGGGAGCTGTTTTTT.

This chain connects TRBV12-3 or TRBV12-4 to TRBJ2-3; TRBD2 matches at 9 bases. This CDR3 region has 15 residues. V lost 3 bases and J lost 4; bases outside the gene matches: 5. CDR3 nucleotide sequence: TGTGCCAGCAGTTTGCTAGCGGGAAGGTCAGATACGCAGTATTTT. It encodes CASSLLAGRSDTQYF.

Many counts were recorded for this clonotype. This chain joins TRBV5-4 and TRBJ2-1; either TRBD1 or TRBD2 may supply D (5 bases each). CDR1 and CDR2 from the germline V gene are SGHNT and YYREEE (reference sequence). Trimming cost V 3 bases and J 0 bases, with 22 bases left between them. The CDR3 consists of 19 residues. This CDR3 reads CASSWPGRLESGSYNEQFF. The DNA of the CDR3 is TGTGCCAGCAGCTGGCCGGGACGCCTCGAGAGTGGCTCCTACAATGAGCAGTTCTTC.

This chain joins TRBV7-2 and TRBJ1-2; the D is unclear. V was clipped by 1 base and J by 3 bases, with 9 bases between them. The CDR3 is made up of 14 amino acids. In germline, CDR1 is SGHTA, CDR2 FQGNSA. As DNA, the CDR3 is TGTGCCAGCAGCTTAGAATGGTTCTACTATGGCTACACCTTC. It yields the protein CASSLEWFYYGYTF. The full variable domain, rest sourced from reference TRBV7-2 and TRBJ1-2, is GAGVSQSPSNKVTEKGKDVELRCDPISGHTALYWYRQSLGQGLEFLIYFQGNSAPDKSGLPSDRFSAERTGGSVSTLTIQRTQQEDSAVYLCASSLEWFYYGYTFGSGTRLTVV.

A note on this clonotype: A much larger clonotype is one base distant, so this may be a read error. This chain uses TRBV7-1 with TRBJ2-5; possible D gene TRBD1, 5 bases. TRBV7-1 carries the ORF label, with uncertain function. CDR3 length: 13 residues. The DNA of the CDR3 is TGTGCCAGCAGCGGCGACAGTCAAGAGAACCAGTACTTC. Translated, it gives CASSGDSQENQYF.

The chain employs TRBV7-2 and TRBJ2-7; 7 nucleotides align to TRBD1. Germline-derived CDR1 and CDR2 are SGHTA and FQGNSA. Trimming took 1 base from V and 3 from J; bases not matched to a gene: 6. The CDR3 has 15 amino acids. The CDR3 sequence is CASSLGVTGYYEQYV. CDR3 sequence (DNA): TGTGCCAGCAGCTTAGGGGTGACAGGGTACTACGAGCAGTACGTC.

The rearrangement uses TRBV5-6 and TRBJ2-1, with D hard to call. CDR3 size: 15 residues. The germline gives CDR1 SGHDT, CDR2 YYEEEE. V was shortened by 2 bases and J by 4 bases, with 13 bases between the two germline ends. The CDR3 region has the DNA TGTGCCAGCAGCTTTGACGGTAAGGTGTACAATGAGCAGTTCTTC. Translated, it gives CASSFDGKVYNEQFF.

In this sample, this clonotype turned up a few times. The junction departs from the called germline gene at one end, perhaps through a read error. The rearrangement links TRBV24-1 to TRBJ2-5; TRBD2 might be the D (6 bases). The CDR3 is 13 residues long. From germline, CDR1 is KGHDR and CDR2 SFDVKD. The CDR3 reads CATSDPGFVGTDF. In nucleotides, the CDR3 is TGTGCCACCAGTGATCCGGGGTTCGTGGGGACTGACTTC.

The CDR3 region is CASSQVDGQGFNEQFF. The CDR3 DNA is TGCGCCAGCAGCCAAGTAGATGGACAGGGGTTCAATGAGCAGTTCTTC. The V call is TRBV4-3, the J call TRBJ2-1, with TRBD1 identical over 9 bases. The J segment lost 6 bases and the V segment lost 1 base, leaving 7 bases of the junction unmatched. The length of the CDR3 is 16 residues. From germline, CDR1 is LGHNA and CDR2 YSLEER.

This clonotype has at least ten counts. The chain employs TRBV29-1 and TRBJ1-1; 7 bases are shared with TRBD1. V trimming: 2 bases; J trimming: 5 bases; junction bases outside the gene matches: 11. The germline gives CDR1 SQVTM, CDR2 ANQGSEA. The CDR3 length is 15 residues. CDR3 DNA sequence: TGCAGCGTTGAATCCGTGGACAGGAGGGGGACTGAAGCTTTCTTT. Translation gives CSVESVDRRGTEAFF.

This clonotype has ten or more counts. V gene TRBV7-9 combines with J gene TRBJ1-5; no clear D. Per germline, CDR1 SEHNR and CDR2 FQNEAQ (reference sequence). The CDR3 loop spans 14 amino acids. The V end lost 1 base, the J end lost 3 bases, and 7 bases lay between the germline ends. In DNA form, the CDR3 reads TGTGCCAGCAGCTTAGAAAGAGACAATCAGCCCCAGCATTTT. It encodes CASSLERDNQPQHF.

The chain links TRBV7-9 to TRBJ2-2; TRBD1 matches at 7 bases. CDR1 and CDR2 (germline): SEHNR, FQNEAQ (reference sequence). The CDR3 covers 15 residues. V lost 3 bases, J lost 1 base, and 2 bases stayed unmatched. Written as DNA, the CDR3 is TGTGCCAGCAGCTTTCGGGACAGGAACACCGGGGAGCTGTTTTTT. Translated: CASSFRDRNTGELFF. Variable domain in full (rest from reference TRBV7-9 and TRBJ2-2): DTGVSQNPRHKITKRGQNVTFRCDPISEHNRLYWYRQTLGQGPEFLTYFQNEAQLEKSRLLSDRFSAERPKGSFSTLEIQRTEQGDSAMYLCASSFRDRNTGELFFGEGSRLTVL.

The V and J genes are TRBV11-3 and TRBJ2-3; a weak D match, TRBD2 (6 bases). This CDR3 is 15 amino acids long. V lost 1 base, J lost 3 bases, and 11 bases lay in between. In germline, CDR1 is SGHNT, CDR2 YENEEA. The CDR3 region is CASSLADGGTDTQYF. CDR3 coding DNA: TGTGCCAGCAGCTTAGCGGACGGAGGGACAGATACGCAGTATTTT.

The chain is built from TRBV6-6 and TRBJ1-1; 9 positions agree with TRBD1. Germline CDR1 and CDR2: MNHNY and SVGAGI (reference sequence). This CDR3 has 14 amino acids. With 0 bases clipped from V and 6 bases from J, the junction kept 2 bases outside the gene matches. This CDR3 is CASSYSGQGAEAFF. In DNA, the CDR3 is TGTGCCAGCAGTTACTCGGGACAGGGAGCTGAAGCTTTCTTT.

The rearrangement uses TRBV15 and TRBJ2-1, with D tentatively TRBD2 (7 bases). CDR3 size: 16 residues. Germline V gene lookup returns CDR1 LNHNV and CDR2 YYDKDF (reference sequence). V gave up 0 bases and J gave up 6 bases, with 15 bases separating them. The DNA for the CDR3 is TGTGCCACCAGCAGAGAGGGGGGGGCGATCCTCAATGAGCAGTTCTTC. It codes for CATSREGGAILNEQFF.

This clonotype has only a few counts. The rearrangement links TRBV28 to TRBJ2-5; D unclear. Trimming left V 6 bases short and J 2 bases short, with 13 bases between. The V gene's germline CDR1 is MDHEN and CDR2 SYDVKM. The length of the CDR3 is 14 residues. CDR3 DNA sequence: TGTGCCAGCAGCCCACCTGCGACGCAAGAGACCCAGTACTTC. This translates into CASSPPATQETQYF.

V is TRBV29-1 and J is TRBJ1-1; D is unresolved. The CDR3 length is 11 residues. Trimming removed 5 bases from V and 4 bases from J, with 8 bases in between. Germline V gives CDR1 SQVTM, CDR2 ANQGSEA. CDR3 DNA sequence: TGCAGCGTTCTTCCGGGCACTGAAGCTTTCTTT. Amino acid sequence: CSVLPGTEAFF.

V and J are TRBV27 and TRBJ2-7, with 8 bases that match TRBD1. CDR1 MNHEY and CDR2 SMNVEV come from the germline V gene (reference sequence). The CDR3 runs 13 residues. The V and J ends lost 6 bases and 5 bases, in that order; junction bases with no gene match: 6. This CDR3 reads CASRTTGVDEQYF. The CDR3 nucleotides read TGTGCCAGCAGGACGACAGGGGTTGACGAGCAGTACTTC.

The chain links TRBV20-1 to TRBJ2-7; a possible D gene is TRBD2 (6 bases). This CDR3 is built from 13 residues. V lost 5 bases, J lost 3 bases, and 14 bases lay in between. From germline, CDR1 is DFQATT and CDR2 SNEGSKA (reference sequence). The CDR3 DNA follows: TGCAGTGCTCCGGTCGGGGGTAACTACGAGCAGTACTTC. Its protein is CSAPVGGNYEQYF.

This clonotype was counted only a few times. The genes are TRBV29-1 and TRBJ1-1; TRBD1 matches at 7 bases. V dropped 6 bases and J dropped 0; count of bases not matched to a gene: 7. Germline V gene sequence: CDR1 SQVTM, CDR2 ANQGSEA. This CDR3 is built from 14 residues. The CDR3 loop reads CSVARTGVNTEAFF. The CDR3 nucleotides are TGCAGCGTGGCAAGGACAGGAGTGAACACTGAAGCTTTCTTT.

The V gene is TRBV12-3 or TRBV12-4, the J gene TRBJ1-1; perhaps TRBD1 as D (6 bases). The V end lost 6 bases, the J end lost 9 bases, and 11 bases lay between the germline ends. This CDR3 has 11 residues. CDR3 loop: CASSFRGKAFF. The DNA of the CDR3 is TGTGCCAGCAGCTTCAGGGGTAAAGCTTTCTTT.

V gene TRBV15 combines with J gene TRBJ2-2; weak D call: TRBD2 (6 bases). The CDR3 loop spans 16 amino acids. The germline V gene has CDR1 LNHNV and CDR2 YYDKDF (reference sequence). Trimming cost V 6 bases and J 4 bases, with 18 bases left between them. This chain's CDR3 is CATRGRRDSLTGELFF. The CDR3 DNA reads as TGTGCCACCAGGGGACGACGGGACTCTCTCACCGGGGAGCTGTTTTTT. Supplemented by reference TRBV15 and TRBJ2-2, the full variable domain reads DAMVIQNPRYQVTQFGKPVTLSCSQTLNHNVMYWYQQKSSQAPKLLFHYYDKDFNNEADTPDNFQSRRPNTSFCFLDIRSPGLGDTAMYLCATRGRRDSLTGELFFGEGSRLTVL.

This clonotype occurred a few times. The rearrangement links TRBV25-1 to TRBJ2-1; D is uncertain. Germline CDR1 is MGHDK and CDR2 is SYGVNS. There are 14 residues in the CDR3. Trimming removed 4 bases from V and 9 bases from J, with 16 bases in between. The CDR3 sequence is CASSGSWVSGEQFF. The CDR3 nucleotides read TGTGCCAGCAGTGGGAGTTGGGTTTCCGGTGAGCAGTTCTTC.

V gene TRBV10-3 combines with J gene TRBJ2-1; D might be TRBD2 (5 bases). This CDR3 contains 15 residues. Looked up from germline, CDR1 is ENHRY and CDR2 is SYGVKD. Trimming shortened V by 3 bases and J by 11 bases, and 20 bases separated the two germline ends. CDR3 nucleotide sequence: TGTGCCATCAGTGACCCCTCGCTCGGAGGAGAAAAGCAGTTCTTC. Its protein is CAISDPSLGGEKQFF.

V gene TRBV19 combines with J gene TRBJ1-5; perhaps TRBD1 as D (5 bases). V lost 5 bases, J lost 5 bases, and 19 bases lay in between. CDR1 is LNHDA and CDR2 is SQIVND in the germline V gene (reference sequence). The CDR3 length is 16 residues. CDR3 in DNA: TGTGCCAGTAGTCTACGTCAGGGTACATTGGATCAGCCCCAGCATTTT. As protein: CASSLRQGTLDQPQHF. The full variable domain, rest sourced from reference TRBV19 and TRBJ1-5, is DGGITQSPKYLFRKEGQNVTLSCEQNLNHDAMYWYRQDPGQGLRLIYYSQIVNDFQKGDIAEGYSVSREKKESFPLTVTSAQKNPTAFYLCASSLRQGTLDQPQHFGDGTRLSIL.

This clonotype was counted between two and nine times. The chain recombines TRBV12-3 or TRBV12-4 with TRBJ2-1, with D perhaps matching TRBD2 (5 bases). Trimming stripped 2 bases from V and 10 bases from J, with 18 bases between. This CDR3 is built from 15 residues. As DNA, the CDR3 is TGTGCCAGCAGTTTAAGGTCGGGATCGGATCAGGAGCAGTTCTTC. Protein product: CASSLRSGSDQEQFF.

This clonotype has more than one count but fewer than ten. The V gene is TRBV7-3, the J gene TRBJ2-1, with no clear D. The CDR3 has 15 residues. In germline, CDR1 is SGHTA, CDR2 FQGTGA. The V end lost 7 bases, the J end lost 7 bases, and 20 bases lay between the germline ends. The CDR3 bases are TGTGCCAGCACCCCCATCGGCGGCAGCTTGAATGAGCAGTTCTTC. Protein product: CASTPIGGSLNEQFF.